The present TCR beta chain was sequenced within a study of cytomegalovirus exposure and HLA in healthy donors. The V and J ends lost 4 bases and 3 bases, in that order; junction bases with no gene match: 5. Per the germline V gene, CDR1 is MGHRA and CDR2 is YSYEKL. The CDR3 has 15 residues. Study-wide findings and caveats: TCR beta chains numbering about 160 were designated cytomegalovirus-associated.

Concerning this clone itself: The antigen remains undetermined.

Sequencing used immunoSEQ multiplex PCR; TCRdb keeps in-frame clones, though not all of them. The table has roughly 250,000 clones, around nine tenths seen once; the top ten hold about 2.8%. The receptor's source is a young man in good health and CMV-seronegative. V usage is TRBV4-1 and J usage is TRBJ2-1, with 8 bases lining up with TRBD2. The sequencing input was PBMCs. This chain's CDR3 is CASSLAGLLYNEQFF. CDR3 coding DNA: TGCGCCAGCAGCCTAGCGGGACTCCTCTACAATGAGCAGTTCTTC.